This entry is about one TCR beta chain. The antigen is undetermined. The data were obtained in a study of glioma-infiltrating T cells after dendritic cell vaccination. The overall study: Dendritic cell vaccine was injected intradermally three times, biweekly. Regarding the study as a whole: No direct clonality-survival link was found; a diverse polyclonal response may matter.

Primers: 60 V beta forward and 13 J beta reverse. Method: immunoSEQ multiplex PCR; TCRdb's copy keeps in-frame clones and lacks some. The repertoire includes 75,000 to 85,000 clones, roughly 91% of them detected once, and 2% to 2.5% sits in the top ten. Time point described: after dendritic cell vaccination, including at tumor progression/relapse. Isocitrate dehydrogenase mutation was absent in all glioblastoma patients. The receptor comes from a human donor with glioblastoma. The sequenced sample was blood, obtained after dendritic cell vaccination.

The CDR3 nucleotides read TGTGCCAGCAGCCCCGGGACTAGCGGGAGTGGATCCTACAATGAGCAGTTCTTC. This gives the protein CASSPGTSGSGSYNEQFF. The J gene is TRBJ2-1, the V gene TRBV11-3, with 14 bases identical to TRBD2. The J segment lost 1 base and the V segment lost 5 bases, leaving 7 bases of the junction unmatched. This CDR3 has 18 residues. Germline CDR1 reads SGHNT; CDR2 reads YENEEA.